This T cell receptor beta chain was identified during a study of regulatory T cells in long-lasting Graves disease. Overall study findings and caveats: The persistent group shared 2,500 to 3,000 public clonotypes, more than the approximately 880 shared by new patients.

This clonotype has ten or more counts. Its antigen is still unknown. Specified time point: newly diagnosed GD, antithyroid drugs for less than 3 months. Generation of the TCR library employed RNA extracted from PBMCs. Under American Thyroid Association guidelines, Graves' disease was diagnosed. For TCR beta, libraries came from iRepertoire HTBI primers and Arm-PCR of CDR3 regions. Each CDR3 protein gets one entry after TCRdb re-called the multiplex PCR reads with MiXCR. The sample comprises some 220,000 distinct CDR3 sequences, approximately 18% of which are singletons, and approximately 12% rests with the top ten. Germline CDR1 and CDR2: SNHLY and FYNNEI. This CDR3 comprises 13 residues. Trimming took off 6 bases at V and 4 bases at J, with 12 bases between the two ends. The same sample was also studied in work on T cells in Graves' hyperthyroidism and ophthalmopathy. That work adds: TCR CDR3 underwent first-round RT-PCR with the HTBI primer set. Also found in blood were most expanded thyroid clonotypes above 0.001.

The source was peripheral blood mononuclear cells (PBMCs), collected at new diagnosis, from a patient treated with antithyroid drugs. This receptor was taken from a young woman with Graves disease. This chain joins TRBV2 and TRBJ1-1; D not resolved. The CDR3 nucleotides are TGTGCCAGCAGAGCCAGTAGAATCACTGAAGCTTTCTTT. This gives the protein CASRASRITEAFF.